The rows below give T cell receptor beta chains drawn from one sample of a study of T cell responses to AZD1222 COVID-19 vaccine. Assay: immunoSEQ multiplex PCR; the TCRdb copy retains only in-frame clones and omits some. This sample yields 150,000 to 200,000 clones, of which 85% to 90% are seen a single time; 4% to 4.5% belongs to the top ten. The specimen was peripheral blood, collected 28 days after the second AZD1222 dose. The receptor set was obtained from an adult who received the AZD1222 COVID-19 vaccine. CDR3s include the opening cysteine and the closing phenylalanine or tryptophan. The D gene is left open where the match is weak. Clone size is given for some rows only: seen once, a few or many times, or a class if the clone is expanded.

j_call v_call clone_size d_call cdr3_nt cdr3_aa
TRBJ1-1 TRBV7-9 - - TGTGCCAGCAGCCTAACCAGGGCGAACACTGAAGCTTTCTTT CASSLTRANTEAFF
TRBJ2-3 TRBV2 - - TGTGCCAGCAGCCTGAGAGGGGGCCCGGGGGCAGATACGCAGTATTTT CASSLRGGPGADTQYF
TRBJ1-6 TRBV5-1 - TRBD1 TGCGCCAGCAGCTCCCAGCAGGGACAGAATAATTCACCCCTCCACTTT CASSSQQGQNNSPLHF
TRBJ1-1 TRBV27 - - TGTGCCAGCAGTATTAGGGAAGGGAGCACTGAAGCTTTCTTT CASSIREGSTEAFF
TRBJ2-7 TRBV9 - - TGTGCCGGCAGCCCCAGTCCCTCCTACGAGCAGTACTTC CAGSPSPSYEQYF
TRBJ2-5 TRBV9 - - TGTGCCAGCGGACAGGGAGGGGAGACCCAGTACTTC CASGQGGETQYF
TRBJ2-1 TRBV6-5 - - TGTGCCAGCACATCTTCCTACAATGAGCAGTTCTTC CASTSSYNEQFF
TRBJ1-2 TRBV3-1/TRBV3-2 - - TGTGCCAGCAGCCAGGGCGCTGGTGGCTACACCTTC CASSQGAGGYTF
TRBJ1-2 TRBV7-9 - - TGTGCCAGCAGCTTACCAGCAGCCCCAGATGGCTACACCTTC CASSLPAAPDGYTF
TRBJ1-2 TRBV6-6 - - TGTGCCAGCAGCCCCAAGGCGGGGCCGGGCAATGGCTACACCTTC CASSPKAGPGNGYTF
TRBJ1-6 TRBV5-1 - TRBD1 TGCGCCAGCAGCTATGACAGGGGGACACCCCTCCACTTT CASSYDRGTPLHF
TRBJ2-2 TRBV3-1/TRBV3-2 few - TGTGCCAGCAGCCGACAAATGGTCGGGGAGCTGTTTTTT CASSRQMVGELFF
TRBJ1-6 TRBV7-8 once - TGTGCCAGCAGCTCAGGCGTGGCCCTCCACTTT CASSSGVALHF
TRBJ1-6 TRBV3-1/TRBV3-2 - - TGTGCCAGCAGCCCGTGGACACCTGCAAATAATTCACCCCTCCACTTT CASSPWTPANNSPLHF
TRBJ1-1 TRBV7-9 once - TGTGCCAGCAGCCCCACCATATTCCGACGCGATCTGAACACTGAAGCTTTCTTT CASSPTIFRRDLNTEAFF
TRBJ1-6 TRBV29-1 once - TGCAGCGTTCGAGAGCCTAATTCACCCCTCCACTTT CSVREPNSPLHF
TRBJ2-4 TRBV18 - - TGTGCCAGCTCACCAGCGTCCAAAAACATTCAGTACTTC CASSPASKNIQYF
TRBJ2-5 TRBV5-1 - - TGCGCCAGCAGCTTGGAACGGCCGGGGAGCCCCCAAGAGACCCAGTACTTC CASSLERPGSPQETQYF
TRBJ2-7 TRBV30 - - TGTGCCTGGAACCTAGGACGGAACGAGCAGTACTTC CAWNLGRNEQYF
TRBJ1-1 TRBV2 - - TGTGCCAGCTCGGTGGCAGAAGCTTTCTTT CASSVAEAFF
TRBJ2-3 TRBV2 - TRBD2 TGTGCCAGCAGCTACGGCGGGGGGAGCACAGATACGCAGTATTTT CASSYGGGSTDTQYF
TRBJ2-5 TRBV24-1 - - TGTGCCACCAGTGAGCGGACCGGGACCCAAGAGACCCAGTACTTC CATSERTGTQETQYF
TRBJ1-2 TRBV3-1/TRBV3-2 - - TGTGCCAGCAGCTCTTTGCCCTACTCAGGGCTCACCTTC CASSSLPYSGLTF
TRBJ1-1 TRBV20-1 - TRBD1 TGCAGTGCGACCGGACAGGGTGAAGCTTTCTTT CSATGQGEAFF
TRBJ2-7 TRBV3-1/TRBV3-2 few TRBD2 TGTGCCAGCAGCCAGAAGCGGGGGGTTTCCTACGAGCAGTACTTC CASSQKRGVSYEQYF
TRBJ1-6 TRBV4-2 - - TGTGCCAGCAGCCAAGTGAGTGGTTGGAGGGGCAATTCACCCCTCCACTTT CASSQVSGWRGNSPLHF